This T cell receptor (beta chain) was observed in a study of early T cells in non-severe SARS-CoV-2 infection. Regarding the study as a whole: Sequences matched to VDJdb favored anti-spike CD8 responses, while private and CD4 specificities were missed.

Losses at the gene ends were 2 bases for V and 5 bases for J; bases not matched to a gene: 7. Germline CDR1 reads SGHTA; CDR2 reads FQGNSA. CDR3 length equals 15 residues. Unique molecular identifiers (one per individual cDNA molecule) were attached. Each CDR3 protein gets one entry after TCRdb re-called the 5' RACE reads with MiXCR. The sample yields about 53,000 distinct CDR3 sequences, around 10% seen once. This clonotype showed up just a few times. Its cognate antigen is unknown. The TCR sequence derives from an adult who was a healthcare worker with PCR-confirmed SARS-CoV-2 infection or an uninfected control (not recorded which). The source material was whole blood, sampled at baseline. The chain combines TRBV7-2 with TRBJ1-2; the match to TRBD1 covers 8 bases. The CDR3 is CASSLNGQGVYGYTF. As DNA, the CDR3 is TGTGCCAGCAGCTTAAACGGACAGGGCGTTTATGGCTACACCTTC. The full variable domain, completed using reference TRBV7-2 and TRBJ1-2, is GAGVSQSPSNKVTEKGKDVELRCDPISGHTALYWYRQSLGQGLEFLIYFQGNSAPDKSGLPSDRFSAERTGGSVSTLTIQRTQQEDSAVYLCASSLNGQGVYGYTFGSGTRLTVV.